This TCR beta chain was recorded in a study of cytomegalovirus exposure and HLA in healthy donors. The study's findings and limits: Many donors shared some public TCRs, even though most TCR sequences were rare.

This CDR3 comprises 18 residues. Per the germline V gene, CDR1 is SGDLS and CDR2 is YYNGEE. V was shortened by 1 base and J by 0 bases, with 16 bases between the two germline ends. The assay was immunoSEQ multiplex PCR, and TCRdb's table has in-frame clones only and misses some. This sample has around 150,000 clones, with 70% to 85% found just once. Donors came from a validation cohort of approximately 110 subjects, distinct from the first 666-subject cohort. This clone has a single count. Antigen unknown. The rearrangement uses TRBV9 and TRBJ2-2; D may be TRBD2 (7 bases). Sequenced material: PBMCs. The receptor comes from a man between 25 and 39 years old in good health and CMV-seropositive. The CDR3 protein is CASSVPGGGYANTGELFF. CDR3 nucleotides: TGTGCCAGCAGCGTACCGGGGGGCGGATACGCGAACACCGGGGAGCTGTTTTTT.